Here is one T cell receptor beta chain with its context. The antigen is unknown. The data were taken from a study of identical twins. Study-level results: For out-of-frame alpha sequences shared by twins, low generation probability was in excess. Excess sharing by twins proved weaker in beta out-of-frame sequences.

Template switching created a universal primer site, and the cDNA included unique molecular identifiers. One entry per CDR3 protein results from TCRdb running MiXCR on the 5' RACE reads. The sample yields 750,000 to 950,000 distinct CDR3 sequences, about 12% seen once. The CDR3 has 10 residues. The ends were cut back, 4 bases at V and 3 bases at J, with 3 bases in the middle. Germline V gene lookup returns CDR1 DFQATT and CDR2 SNEGSKA (reference sequence). These data are also associated with another study on yellow fever vaccine responses in identical twins. That paper states: Twins reportedly showed a vaccine T cell response that seemed partly convergent and partly personalized.

Sequences were obtained from PBMCs. The rearrangement uses TRBV20-1 and TRBJ1-1; D is ambiguous. The sequence was obtained from a woman younger than 35 in good health. This chain's CDR3 is CSAMHTEAFF. CDR3 DNA: TGCAGTGCTATGCACACTGAAGCTTTCTTT.